This TCR beta chain derives from a study of tumor and adjacent non-tumor tissue in lung cancer. Study-level background: There were 11 to 13 adenocarcinoma, 2 squamous cell carcinoma and 1 small cell lung cancer cases. Aged about 30 to 76 years, patients included roughly 10 men and 5 women with stage I to III disease. Around 4.4 million productive TCRbeta reads were obtained per sample on average.

As regards this clonotype: Its matching antigen is unknown. The junction does not match germline at one end; this may be a read error.

RNA was extracted from bulk tissue without any cell sorting. Findings and limits, study-wide: Tumor tissue had significantly higher TCR diversity than normal lung.

The library came from three nested PCR rounds adapted from ARM-PCR protocols. TCRdb re-called the multiplex PCR reads through MiXCR, storing one row per CDR3 protein. The data contain about 66,000 distinct CDR3 sequences, 73% of them singletons. The germline gives CDR1 SQVTM, CDR2 ANQGSEA. This CDR3 has 14 amino acids. This clonotype was sampled from a man aged 60 to 69 with non-small cell lung cancer. The V and J genes are TRBV29-1 and TRBJ2-2; TRBD2 matches 7 bases. The sample consisted of lung tumor tissue. The CDR3: CRVGVLADTGELFF. As DNA, the CDR3 is TGCCGCGTGGGGGTCCTAGCGGACACAGGGGAGCTGTTTTTT.